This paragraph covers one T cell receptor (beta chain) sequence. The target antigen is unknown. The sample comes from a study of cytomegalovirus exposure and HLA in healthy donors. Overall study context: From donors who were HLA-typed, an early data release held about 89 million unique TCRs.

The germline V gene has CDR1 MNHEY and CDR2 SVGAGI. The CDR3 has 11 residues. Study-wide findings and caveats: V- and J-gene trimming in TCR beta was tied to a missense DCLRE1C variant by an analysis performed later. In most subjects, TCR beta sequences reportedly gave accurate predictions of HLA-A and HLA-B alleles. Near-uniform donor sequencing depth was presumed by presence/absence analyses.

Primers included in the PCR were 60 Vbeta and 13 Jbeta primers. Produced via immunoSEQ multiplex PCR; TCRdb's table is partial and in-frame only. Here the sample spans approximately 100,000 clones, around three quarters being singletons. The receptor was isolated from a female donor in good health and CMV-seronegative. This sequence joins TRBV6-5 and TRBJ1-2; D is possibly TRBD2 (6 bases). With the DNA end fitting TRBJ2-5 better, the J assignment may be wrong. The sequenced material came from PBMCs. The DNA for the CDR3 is TGTGCCAGCCGGAGGGGAGTAGCCCAGTACTTC. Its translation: CASRRGVAQYF.